The next 19 T cell receptor beta chains were all read from a single sample in a study of CD8 T cells in ankylosing spondylitis. TCRdb called the 5' RACE reads again in MiXCR, with one record for every CDR3 protein. The sample lists hundreds of thousands of distinct CDR3 sequences; approximately 11% were seen once. Study-wide results and limits: Ankylosing spondylitis blood appeared to be characterized by a TCR beta motif of roughly eight highly homologous variants.

These receptors lack a known antigen. Specimen: blood, either unsorted or a sorted T cell fraction (not recorded which). Every receptor here comes from a male donor with ankylosing spondylitis.

The rearrangement joins TRBV7-8 to TRBJ1-4; D unresolved. This CDR3 spans 14 amino acids. Germline CDR1 and CDR2: SGHVS and FQNEAQ. Trimming removed 3 bases at V and 5 bases at J, with 10 bases between. CDR3 nucleotide sequence: TGTGCCAGCAGCTTTTCCGGTCAGAATGAAAAACTGTTTTTT. Translated: CASSFSGQNEKLFF.

The table lists this clonotype with a few counts. The V gene is TRBV5-6, the J gene TRBJ1-6; D is unclear. Germline CDR1 reads SGHDT; CDR2 reads YYEEEE. The CDR3 is made up of 16 amino acids. With 1 base removed from V and 10 bases from J, the gap between germline ends came to 18 bases. The CDR3 here is CASSLWQSTRVSPLHF. CDR3 nucleotide sequence: TGTGCCAGCAGCTTGTGGCAGTCTACTCGGGTGTCACCCCTCCACTTT.

This clonotype has only a few counts. The V gene is TRBV7-2, the J gene TRBJ1-2, with 8 bases that match TRBD1. CDR3 length: 13 residues. V shed 5 bases, J shed 8 bases, and the junction held 7 bases outside the gene matches. Per germline, CDR1 SGHTA and CDR2 FQGNSA. The CDR3 sequence is CASSPQGAWGYTF. The CDR3 coding sequence is TGTGCCAGCAGCCCTCAGGGGGCATGGGGCTACACCTTC.

The genes are TRBV5-1 and TRBJ1-2, with D tentatively TRBD1 (5 bases). Germline V gives CDR1 SGHRS, CDR2 YFSETQ. This CDR3 has 15 amino acids. V was clipped by 4 bases and J by 5 bases, with 18 bases between them. The CDR3 nucleotides read TGCGCCAGCAGCCTAACACCGGGACCGGAATATGGCTACACCTTC. This sequence encodes CASSLTPGPEYGYTF.

This clonotype was detected a few times. The chain has TRBV30 and TRBJ1-1; D is undetermined. CDR3 size: 12 residues. Trimming removed 1 base from V and 1 base from J, with 4 bases in between. In germline, CDR1 is GTSNPN, CDR2 SVGIG (reference sequence). The DNA for the CDR3 is TGTGCCTGGAGTGGATGGAACACTGAAGCTTTCTTT. This encodes CAWSGWNTEAFF.

The CDR3 DNA reads TGCAGTGCTAGAGATGGAGGCAGAACAAACATTCAGTACTTC. It encodes CSARDGGRTNIQYF. The V and J genes are TRBV20-1 and TRBJ2-4, with TRBD2 as a possible D gene (5 bases). Trimming removed 0 bases from V and 6 bases from J, with 12 bases in between. Germline lookup yields CDR1 DFQATT and CDR2 SNEGSKA (reference sequence). The CDR3 extends over 14 amino acids.

This clonotype was picked up a small number of times. The chain joins TRBV12-3 or TRBV12-4 to TRBJ2-3, with D possibly TRBD1 on 5 matching bases. The CDR3 contains 16 residues. The germline V and J ends were trimmed by 5 bases and 4 bases, with 19 bases remaining between them. CDR3 DNA sequence: TGTGCCAGCAGTCGACACGAGGACACCGTGTCAGATACGCAGTATTTT. Encoded protein: CASSRHEDTVSDTQYF.

In its sample, this clonotype was seen many times. This sequence joins TRBV5-1 and TRBJ2-1; 12 positions agree with TRBD2. This CDR3 spans 15 amino acids. After removal of 4 bases from V and 5 bases from J, the junction contained 4 bases not matched to a gene. Germline V lookup: CDR1 SGHRS, CDR2 YFSETQ. CDR3 sequence reads: CASSGASGRDNEQFF. Here the CDR3 DNA reads TGCGCCAGCAGCGGCGCTAGCGGGAGGGACAATGAGCAGTTCTTC.

This clonotype was counted at least ten times. V gene TRBV5-1 combines with J gene TRBJ2-2, with D perhaps matching TRBD1 or TRBD2 (5 bases each). In germline, CDR1 is SGHRS, CDR2 YFSETQ. This CDR3 contains 16 residues. Trimming took off 0 bases at V and 0 bases at J, with 9 bases between the two ends. The CDR3, as DNA: TGCGCCAGCAGCTTGGGGGGGACGACGAACACCGGGGAGCTGTTTTTT. Translating it yields CASSLGGTTNTGELFF.

This clonotype was seen only a few times. The V and J genes are TRBV28 and TRBJ2-3; 12 bases line up with TRBD2. The CDR3 has 19 amino acids. CDR1 and CDR2 (germline): MDHEN, SYDVKM. The J segment lost 3 bases and the V segment lost 6 bases, leaving 16 bases of the junction unmatched. Here the CDR3 DNA reads TGTGCCAGCAGCCCTCGACTAGCGGGAGCATTTAGGGGAACAGATACGCAGTATTTT. It codes for CASSPRLAGAFRGTDTQYF.

The rearrangement joins TRBV6-1 to TRBJ1-6; D ambiguous. Germline-derived CDR1 and CDR2 are MNHNS and SASEGT. CDR3 length: 13 residues. V was shortened by 3 bases and J by 11 bases, with 11 bases between the two germline ends. In nucleotides, the CDR3 is TGTGCCAGCAGTGACCTGACCAGAACACCCCTCCACTTT. It yields the protein CASSDLTRTPLHF.

This chain connects TRBV10-3 to TRBJ1-1; TRBD1 matches at 9 bases. V lost 1 base and J lost 9; bases outside the gene matches: 6. Germline CDR1 is ENHRY and CDR2 is SYGVKD. The CDR3 covers 14 residues. The CDR3, as DNA: TGTGCCATCAGTGAGTATCGGGACAGGGAGAAAGCTTTCTTT. It is translated as CAISEYRDREKAFF.

The chain has TRBV19 and TRBJ1-3; unclear D gene. CDR1 is LNHDA and CDR2 is SQIVND in the germline V gene (reference sequence). Trimming shortened V by 9 bases and J by 0 bases, and 9 bases separated the two germline ends. The CDR3 runs to 13 residues. CDR3 nucleotides: TGTGCCAGCCCCGACATCTCTGGAAACACCATATATTTT. Protein: CASPDISGNTIYF.

The chain combines TRBV19 with TRBJ2-3, with unresolved D. Germline loops: CDR1 LNHDA, CDR2 SQIVND (reference sequence). With 8 bases removed from V and 1 base from J, the gap between germline ends came to 13 bases. The CDR3 runs 14 residues. CDR3 sequence: CASQSDLGTDTQYF. DNA of the CDR3: TGTGCCAGTCAATCCGACCTAGGCACAGATACGCAGTATTTT.

In its sample, this clonotype was seen a few times. The V and J genes are TRBV21-1 and TRBJ2-7; no DNA check was done on the table's D call, TRBD1. TRBV21-1 is given as a pseudogene. The CDR3 is 16 residues long. CDR3 DNA: TGTGCCAGCAGCAAAGAAGGACAGGTGAGCTCCTACGAGCAGTACGTC. Translated, it gives CASSKEGQVSSYEQYV.

A single count supports this clonotype. The chain uses TRBV29-1 and TRBJ1-1; a weak D match, TRBD1 (5 bases). In germline, CDR1 is SQVTM, CDR2 ANQGSEA. Between the trimmed V and J ends, which lost 3 bases and 4 bases, there was a span of 12 bases. The CDR3 is 13 residues long. DNA of the CDR3: TGCAGCGTTGATATCAGGGAGGGCACTGAAGCTTTCTTT. Translated, it gives CSVDIREGTEAFF.

The V gene is TRBV19, the J gene TRBJ2-2; 8 bases align to TRBD2. Germline lookup yields CDR1 LNHDA and CDR2 SQIVND (reference sequence). With V trimmed by 5 bases and J by 4 bases, 3 bases remained unmatched. The CDR3 is 14 amino acids. The CDR3 loop reads CASSQLAATGELFF. The CDR3 nucleotides read TGTGCCAGTAGTCAACTAGCGGCCACCGGGGAGCTGTTTTTT.

J is TRBJ2-5 and V is TRBV25-1, with TRBD1 matching 9 bases. The V segment lost 2 bases and the J segment 5 bases; nucleotides outside the gene matches: 9. Germline lookup yields CDR1 MGHDK and CDR2 SYGVNS. This CDR3 has 16 residues. CDR3 coding DNA: TGTGCCAGCAGTGAAGGGGGACAGGGTAATTTTGAGACCCAGTACTTC. It specifies CASSEGGQGNFETQYF.

This clonotype came up a few times. V is TRBV12-3 or TRBV12-4 and J is TRBJ2-5; 8 bases fit TRBD2. V gave up 6 bases and J gave up 4 bases; unmatched junction bases: 10. There are 15 residues in the CDR3. The CDR3 sequence: CASSPMRAGAETQYF. CDR3 bases: TGTGCCAGCAGCCCCATGAGAGCGGGGGCAGAGACCCAGTACTTC.